This TCR beta chain was found in a study of human T cells and chemical hapten exposure. Trimming cost V 7 bases and J 6 bases; bases outside gene matches: 7. Per the germline V gene, CDR1 is SGHAT and CDR2 is FQNNGV. This CDR3 is 14 amino acids long. Time point described: patch test 2, 6 weeks after DPC sensitization. The treatment denotes: therapeutic diphenylcyclopropenone sensitization with weekly scalp DPC. Study results and caveats: TCRs at high frequency, those above 1 in 1000, did not change with DPC sensitization. Alopecia affecting every donor means their immune response may not match healthy people's.

This clonotype was recorded at least ten times. Its antigen is not identified. One entry per CDR3 protein results from TCRdb running MiXCR on the RACE reads. The data show about 85,000 distinct CDR3 sequences, 11% seen once. The TCR sequence derives from a young man with alopecia areata. Some clones in this sample may be carry-over from other donors' samples. Sequencing was performed on whole blood, taken in connection with sensitization to the hapten diphenylcyclopropenone (DPC). The gene calls are TRBV11-2 and TRBJ1-2; 11 nucleotides align to TRBD1. Here the CDR3 reads CASTPGTGGDGYTF. The CDR3 bases are TGTGCCAGCACTCCTGGGACAGGGGGTGATGGCTACACCTTC.